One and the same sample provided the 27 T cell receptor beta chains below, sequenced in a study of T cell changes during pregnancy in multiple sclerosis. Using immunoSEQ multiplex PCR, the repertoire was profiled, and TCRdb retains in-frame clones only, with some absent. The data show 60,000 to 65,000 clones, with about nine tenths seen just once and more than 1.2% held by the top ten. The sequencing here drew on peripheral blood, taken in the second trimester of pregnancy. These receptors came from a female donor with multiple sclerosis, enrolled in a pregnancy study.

The CDR3 here is CASSQDLGHGYTF. The CDR3 DNA sequence: TGTGCCAGCAGCCAAGATCTGGGACACGGCTACACCTTC. The chain carries TRBV4-2 and TRBJ1-2, with a weak D call TRBD1 (6 bases). Trimming removed 0 bases from V and 8 bases from J, with 10 bases in between. Germline loops: CDR1 LGHNA, CDR2 YNFKEQ. The CDR3 has 13 residues.

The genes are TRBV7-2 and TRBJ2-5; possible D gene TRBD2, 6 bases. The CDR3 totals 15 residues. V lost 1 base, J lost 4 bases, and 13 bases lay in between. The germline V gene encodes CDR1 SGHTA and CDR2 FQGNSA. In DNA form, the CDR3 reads TGTGCCAGCAGCTTAGTGCCGGGAGCGGCAGAGACCCAGTACTTC. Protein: CASSLVPGAAETQYF.

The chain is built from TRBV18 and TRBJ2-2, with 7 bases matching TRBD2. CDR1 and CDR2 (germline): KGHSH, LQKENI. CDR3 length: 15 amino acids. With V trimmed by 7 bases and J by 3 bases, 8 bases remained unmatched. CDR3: CASCTGLPYTGELFF. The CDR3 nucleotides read TGTGCCAGCTGTACGGGACTACCATACACCGGGGAGCTGTTTTTT.

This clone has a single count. As DNA, the CDR3 is TGTGCCAGCAGTGAGGGGAGGGAAATCCCGGGTGAGCAGTTCTTC. Its protein is CASSEGREIPGEQFF. The rearrangement links TRBV6-1 to TRBJ2-1; TRBD2 matches at 7 bases. The CDR3 contains 15 residues. CDR1 MNHNS and CDR2 SASEGT come from the germline V gene. V shed 3 bases, J shed 9 bases, and the junction held 11 bases outside the gene matches.

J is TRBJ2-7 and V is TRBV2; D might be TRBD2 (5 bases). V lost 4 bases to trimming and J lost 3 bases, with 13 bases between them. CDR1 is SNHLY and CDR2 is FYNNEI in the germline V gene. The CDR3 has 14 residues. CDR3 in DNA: TGTGCCAGCAGTGTCCAGCGGTTGGTCTACGAGCAGTACTTC. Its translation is CASSVQRLVYEQYF.

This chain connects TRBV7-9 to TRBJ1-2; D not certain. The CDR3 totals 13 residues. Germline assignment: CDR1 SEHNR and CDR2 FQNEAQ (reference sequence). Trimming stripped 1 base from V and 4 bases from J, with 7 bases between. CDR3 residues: CASSLGTAYGYTF. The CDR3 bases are TGTGCCAGCAGCTTAGGTACAGCCTATGGCTACACCTTC.

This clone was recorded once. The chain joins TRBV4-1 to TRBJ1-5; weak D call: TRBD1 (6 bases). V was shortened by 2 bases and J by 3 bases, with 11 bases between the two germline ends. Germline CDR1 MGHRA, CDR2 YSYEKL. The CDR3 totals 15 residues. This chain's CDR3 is CASSQLQGHNQPQHF. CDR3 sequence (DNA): TGCGCCAGCAGCCAACTTCAGGGACACAATCAGCCCCAGCATTTT.

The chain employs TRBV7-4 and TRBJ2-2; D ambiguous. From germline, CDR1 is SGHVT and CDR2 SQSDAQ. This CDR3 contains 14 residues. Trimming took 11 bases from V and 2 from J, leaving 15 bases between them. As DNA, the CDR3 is TGTGCCGCGGAGCCCGAATTTAACACCGGGGAGCTGTTTTTT. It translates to CAAEPEFNTGELFF.

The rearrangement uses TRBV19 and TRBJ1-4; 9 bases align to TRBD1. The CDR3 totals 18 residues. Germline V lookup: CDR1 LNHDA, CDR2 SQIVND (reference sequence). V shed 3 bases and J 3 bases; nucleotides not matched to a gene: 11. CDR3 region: CASSIFVGTGSSNEKLFF. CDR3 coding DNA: TGTGCCAGTAGTATTTTTGTCGGGACAGGGTCCTCTAATGAAAAACTGTTTTTT.

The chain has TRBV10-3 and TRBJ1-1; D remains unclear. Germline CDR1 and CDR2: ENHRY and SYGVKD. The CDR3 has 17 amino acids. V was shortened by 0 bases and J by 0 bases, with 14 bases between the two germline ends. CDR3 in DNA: TGTGCCATCAGTGAGTCAATGGGCGCCCCAATGAACACTGAAGCTTTCTTT. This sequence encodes CAISESMGAPMNTEAFF.

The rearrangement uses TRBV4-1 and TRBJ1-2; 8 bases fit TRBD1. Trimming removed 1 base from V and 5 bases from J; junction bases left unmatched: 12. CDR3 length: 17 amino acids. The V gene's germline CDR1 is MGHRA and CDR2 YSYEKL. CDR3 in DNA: TGCGCCAGCAGCCAAGGGTCCGGGACAGGTACTACTTATGGCTACACCTTC. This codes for CASSQGSGTGTTYGYTF.

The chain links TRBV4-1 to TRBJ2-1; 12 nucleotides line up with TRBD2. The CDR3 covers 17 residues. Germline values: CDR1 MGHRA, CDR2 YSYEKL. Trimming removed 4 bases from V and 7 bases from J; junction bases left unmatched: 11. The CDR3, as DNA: TGCGCCAGCAGCCCCAGACTAGCGGGAGAGGATGGGAATGAGCAGTTCTTC. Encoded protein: CASSPRLAGEDGNEQFF.

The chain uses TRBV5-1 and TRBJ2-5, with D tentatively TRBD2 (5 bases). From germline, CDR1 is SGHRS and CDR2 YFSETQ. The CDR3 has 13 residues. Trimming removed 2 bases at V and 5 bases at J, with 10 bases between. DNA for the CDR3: TGCGCCAGCAGCTTTGAGGGATGGGAGACCCAGTACTTC. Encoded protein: CASSFEGWETQYF.

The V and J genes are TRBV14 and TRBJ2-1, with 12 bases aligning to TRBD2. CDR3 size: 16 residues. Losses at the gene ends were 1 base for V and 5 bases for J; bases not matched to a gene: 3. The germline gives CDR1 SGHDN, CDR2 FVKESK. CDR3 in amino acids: CASSQGGLAGNNEQFF. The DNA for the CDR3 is TGTGCCAGCAGCCAAGGAGGACTAGCGGGAAACAATGAGCAGTTCTTC.

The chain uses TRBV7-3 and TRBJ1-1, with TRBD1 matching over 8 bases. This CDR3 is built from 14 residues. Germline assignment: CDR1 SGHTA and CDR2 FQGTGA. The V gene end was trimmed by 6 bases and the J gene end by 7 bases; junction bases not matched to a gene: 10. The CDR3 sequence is CASSLFDRGDEAFF. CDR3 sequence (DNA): TGTGCCAGCAGTCTTTTCGACAGGGGTGATGAAGCTTTCTTT. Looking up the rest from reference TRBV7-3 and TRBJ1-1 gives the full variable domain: GAGVSQTPSNKVTEKGKYVELRCDPISGHTALYWYRQSLGQGPEFLIYFQGTGAADDSGLPNDRFFAVRPEGSVSTLKIQRTERGDSAVYLCASSLFDRGDEAFFGQGTRLTVV.

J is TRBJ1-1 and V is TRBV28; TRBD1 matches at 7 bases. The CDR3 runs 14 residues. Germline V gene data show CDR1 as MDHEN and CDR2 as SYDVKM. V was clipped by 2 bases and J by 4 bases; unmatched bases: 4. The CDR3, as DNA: TGTGCCAGCAGTTTACGCAGACAGGGCACTGAAGCTTTCTTT. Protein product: CASSLRRQGTEAFF.

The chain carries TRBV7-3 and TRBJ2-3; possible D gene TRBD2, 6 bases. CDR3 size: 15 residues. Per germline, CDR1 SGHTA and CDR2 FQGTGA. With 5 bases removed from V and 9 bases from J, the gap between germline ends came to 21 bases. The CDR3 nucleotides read TGTGCCAGCAGCCCAACCCCCTGGCGGGAAGGCACGCAGTATTTT. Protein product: CASSPTPWREGTQYF.

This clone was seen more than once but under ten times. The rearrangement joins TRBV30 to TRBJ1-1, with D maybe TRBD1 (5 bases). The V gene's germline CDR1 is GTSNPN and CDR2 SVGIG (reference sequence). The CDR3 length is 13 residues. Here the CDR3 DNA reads TGTGTCAAGGACGGGGGTGGAGGCACTGAAGCTTTCTTT. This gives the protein CVKDGGGGTEAFF.

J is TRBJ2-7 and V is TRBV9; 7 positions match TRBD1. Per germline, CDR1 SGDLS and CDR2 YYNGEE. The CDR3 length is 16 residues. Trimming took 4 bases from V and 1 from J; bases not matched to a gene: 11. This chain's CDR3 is CASSIRGSLASYEQYF. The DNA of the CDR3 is TGTGCCAGCAGCATCAGGGGGTCGCTAGCTTCCTACGAGCAGTACTTC.

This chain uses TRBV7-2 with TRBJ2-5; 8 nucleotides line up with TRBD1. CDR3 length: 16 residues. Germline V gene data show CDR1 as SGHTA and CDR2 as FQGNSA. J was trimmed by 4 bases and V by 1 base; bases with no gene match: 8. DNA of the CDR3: TGTGCCAGCAGCTTAGTCGGGACAGGCCCTTCAGAGACCCAGTACTTC. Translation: CASSLVGTGPSETQYF.

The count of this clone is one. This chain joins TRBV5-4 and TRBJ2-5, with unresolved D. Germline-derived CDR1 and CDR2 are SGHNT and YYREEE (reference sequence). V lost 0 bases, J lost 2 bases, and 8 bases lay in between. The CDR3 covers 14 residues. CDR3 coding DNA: TGTGCCAGCAGCTTGGTACAGCAACAAGAGACCCAGTACTTC. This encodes CASSLVQQQETQYF.

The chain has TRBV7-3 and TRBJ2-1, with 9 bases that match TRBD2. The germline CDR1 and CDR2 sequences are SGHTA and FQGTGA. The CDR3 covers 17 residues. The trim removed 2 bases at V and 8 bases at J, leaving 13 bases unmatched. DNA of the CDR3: TGTGCCAGCAGCTTAGGCGGGAGGGGCGGGAGAGGAGATGAGCAGTTCTTC. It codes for CASSLGGRGGRGDEQFF.

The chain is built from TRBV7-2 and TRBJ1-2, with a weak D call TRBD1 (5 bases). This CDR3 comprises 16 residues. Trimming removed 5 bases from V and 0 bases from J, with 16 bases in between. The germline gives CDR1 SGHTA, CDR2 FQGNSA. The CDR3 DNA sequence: TGTGCCAGCAGCACTCAGGGTGCAAGGGCTAACTATGGCTACACCTTC. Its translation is CASSTQGARANYGYTF.

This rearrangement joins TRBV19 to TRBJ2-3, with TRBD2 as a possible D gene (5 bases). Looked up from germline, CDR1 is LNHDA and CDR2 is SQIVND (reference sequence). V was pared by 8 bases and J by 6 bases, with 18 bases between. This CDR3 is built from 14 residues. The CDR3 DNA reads TGTGCCAGTGGGGAATTGGACTCGCGGGATACGCAGTATTTT. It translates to CASGELDSRDTQYF.

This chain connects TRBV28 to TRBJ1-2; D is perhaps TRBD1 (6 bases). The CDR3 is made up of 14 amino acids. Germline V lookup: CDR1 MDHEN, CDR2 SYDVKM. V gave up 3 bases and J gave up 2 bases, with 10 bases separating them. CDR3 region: CASSLRTANYGYTF. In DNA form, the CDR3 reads TGTGCCAGCAGTTTGAGGACAGCGAACTATGGCTACACCTTC.

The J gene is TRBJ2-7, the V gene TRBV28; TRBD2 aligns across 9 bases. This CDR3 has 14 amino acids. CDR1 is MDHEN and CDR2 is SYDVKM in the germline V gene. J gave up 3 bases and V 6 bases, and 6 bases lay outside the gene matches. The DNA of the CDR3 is TGTGCCAGCAGCCGCGGGGGGGAGGGCTACGAGCAGTACTTC. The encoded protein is CASSRGGEGYEQYF. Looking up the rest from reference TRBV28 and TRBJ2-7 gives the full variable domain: DVKVTQSSRYLVKRTGEKVFLECVQDMDHENMFWYRQDPGLGLRLIYFSYDVKMKEKGDIPEGYSVSREKKERFSLILESASTNQTSMYLCASSRGGEGYEQYFGPGTRLTVT.

The CDR3 protein is CASSAGGEVRNGYTF. The CDR3 region has the DNA TGTGCCAGCAGTGCAGGGGGCGAAGTTCGGAATGGCTACACCTTC. This sequence joins TRBV28 and TRBJ1-2; the match to TRBD1 covers 8 bases. This CDR3 contains 15 residues. In germline, CDR1 is MDHEN, CDR2 SYDVKM. After removal of 5 bases from V and 6 bases from J, the junction contained 11 bases not matched to a gene.